The TCR beta chain described here comes from a study of CD8+ T cells in alopecia areata. Study outcomes and limitations: In lesional scalp, particularly from alopecia totalis/universalis, clonality was higher than in normal scalp. Sequencing of scalp tissue also captures the resident alphabeta T cells of normal skin.

Extracted RNA was reverse transcribed, and the resulting cDNA served as sequencing template. Generated by immunoSEQ multiplex PCR, the TCRdb table keeps only in-frame clones and is missing some. Of 150,000 to 190,000 clones in the sample, 40% to 60% were seen once. In alopecia areata patients, both lesional scalp punch biopsies and peripheral blood were collected. The CDR3 is 18 amino acids. Germline V gene lookup returns CDR1 LNHNV and CDR2 YYDKDF (reference sequence). J was trimmed by 4 bases and V by 5 bases; bases with no gene match: 18. This clone appeared once. Its antigen is unidentified. Source: CD8+ T cells sorted from blood, taken at week 0. This receptor was taken from a human donor with alopecia areata. This chain joins TRBV15 and TRBJ2-3, with 7 bases identical to TRBD2. CDR3 DNA: TGTGCCACCAGCGCCGAAATGGCGGGGACTATTGGTGCAGATACGCAGTATTTT. The encoded protein is CATSAEMAGTIGADTQYF.